The 14 T cell receptor beta chains below were found in one sample sequenced in a study of CD8 T cells in ankylosing spondylitis. TCRdb reprocessed the 5' RACE reads via MiXCR and lists one record per CDR3 protein. This table has more than 110,000 distinct CDR3 sequences, 6.5% to 8.5% appearing once. Sequences were obtained from synovial fluid, either unsorted or a sorted T cell fraction (not recorded which). All receptors come from a male donor with ankylosing spondylitis.

The CDR3, as DNA: TGTGCCAGCAGTTACACCCCGGAGGGGTCACCCCTCCACTTT. Translated: CASSYTPEGSPLHF. The chain carries TRBV6-5 and TRBJ1-6; possibly TRBD1 for D (5 bases). The germline V gene encodes CDR1 MNHEY and CDR2 SVGAGI. The length of the CDR3 is 14 residues. Trimming removed 2 bases from V and 10 bases from J, with 12 bases in between.

This clonotype was recorded many times. The chain carries TRBV20-1 and TRBJ2-7, with TRBD1 matching over 7 bases. Germline CDR1 and CDR2: DFQATT and SNEGSKA (reference sequence). The CDR3 runs 14 residues. V was pared by 3 bases and J by 3 bases, with 8 bases of the junction left unmatched. The CDR3, as DNA: TGCAGTGCTAGCGGGACAGTCGCCTTCTACGAGCAGTACTTC. This encodes CSASGTVAFYEQYF.

This clonotype has only a few counts. This chain links TRBV18 with TRBJ1-1, with a weak D call TRBD1 (6 bases). CDR1 and CDR2 (germline): KGHSH, LQKENI. The length of the CDR3 is 14 residues. Trimming took off 5 bases at V and 1 base at J, with 11 bases between the two ends. DNA for the CDR3: TGTGCCAGCTCAGCTTGGACAGCGAACACTGAAGCTTTCTTT. This gives the protein CASSAWTANTEAFF.

This clonotype was counted ten times or more. This chain links TRBV9 with TRBJ2-7, with D unresolved. This CDR3 is built from 11 residues. V shed 3 bases and J shed 9 bases, with 10 bases lying between them. Germline V lookup: CDR1 SGDLS, CDR2 YYNGEE. As DNA, the CDR3 is TGTGCCAGCAGCGACGGATGGGGGCAGTACTTC. Translated, it gives CASSDGWGQYF.

This clonotype appeared many times. The DNA of the CDR3 is TGTGCCAGCAGTGATCTAGGTTCACCCCTCCACTTT. Its protein product is CASSDLGSPLHF. The rearrangement uses TRBV28 and TRBJ1-6; no reliable D call. The CDR3 consists of 12 residues. In germline, CDR1 is MDHEN, CDR2 SYDVKM. V lost 5 bases, J lost 9 bases, and 8 bases lay in between.

This clonotype was counted ten times or more. The rearrangement links TRBV5-1 to TRBJ2-2; D not certain. Germline V CDR1 and CDR2: SGHRS, YFSETQ. V was trimmed by 6 bases and J by 4 bases, leaving 13 bases between them. CDR3 length: 14 residues. The DNA of the CDR3 is TGCGCCAGCACCTTTCTATTTGGCACCGGGGAGCTGTTTTTT. Protein product: CASTFLFGTGELFF.

This clonotype occurred a few times. The rearrangement links TRBV24-1 to TRBJ2-3; D uncertain. From germline, CDR1 is KGHDR and CDR2 SFDVKD. The length of the CDR3 is 13 residues. The V and J ends lost 8 bases and 3 bases respectively, with 11 bases between them. The CDR3 nucleotides are TGTGCCACCACGGGCCGTAGGACAGATACGCAGTATTTT. Translating it yields CATTGRRTDTQYF.

The chain links TRBV28 to TRBJ2-1; D may match TRBD1 or TRBD2 (6 bases each). From germline, CDR1 is MDHEN and CDR2 SYDVKM. With 6 bases removed from V and 4 bases from J, the gap between germline ends came to 22 bases. The CDR3 has 17 amino acids. The CDR3 coding sequence is TGTGCCAGCAGACCCGAAGGGACTCCTAGGGGGTACAATGAGCAGTTCTTC. Its protein product is CASRPEGTPRGYNEQFF. Full variable domain (missing parts from reference TRBV28 and TRBJ2-1): DVKVTQSSRYLVKRTGEKVFLECVQDMDHENMFWYRQDPGLGLRLIYFSYDVKMKEKGDIPEGYSVSREKKERFSLILESASTNQTSMYLCASRPEGTPRGYNEQFFGPGTRLTVL.

The chain has TRBV2 and TRBJ2-2, with no clear D. The CDR3 loop spans 12 amino acids. Germline values: CDR1 SNHLY, CDR2 FYNNEI. The V end lost 4 bases, the J end lost 7 bases, and 7 bases lay between the germline ends. The CDR3 DNA reads TGTGCCAGCAGTGCCGAGTACGGGGAGCTGTTTTTT. The encoded protein is CASSAEYGELFF.

The V gene is TRBV6-2 or TRBV6-3, the J gene TRBJ2-2; 9 nucleotides match TRBD1. With V trimmed by 5 bases and J by 7 bases, 14 bases remained unmatched. The CDR3 consists of 17 residues. In germline, CDR1 is MNHEY, CDR2 SVGEGT. The CDR3 region has the DNA TGTGCCAGCAGTAGATGGGACAGGGTCACCACGGGCGGGGAGCTGTTTTTT. Amino acid sequence: CASSRWDRVTTGGELFF.

This clonotype was seen a handful of times. CDR3 residues: CASSIRGSSYTF. The CDR3 nucleotides are TGCGCCAGCTCTATAAGGGGTAGCAGTTACACCTTC. The rearrangement links TRBV5-1 to TRBJ1-2, with D possibly being TRBD1 (5 bases). From germline, CDR1 is SGHRS and CDR2 YFSETQ. The V gene lost 7 bases and the J gene lost 11 bases, with 18 bases spanning the gap. This CDR3 comprises 12 residues.

The CDR3 protein is CASDGTVYNSPLHF. CDR3 nucleotides: TGTGCCAGCGATGGGACAGTTTATAATTCACCCCTCCACTTT. The chain uses TRBV25-1 and TRBJ1-6, with 7 bases lining up with TRBD1. With V trimmed by 8 bases and J by 4 bases, 5 bases remained unmatched. Germline V CDR1 and CDR2: MGHDK, SYGVNS. The CDR3 length is 14 residues. The full variable domain, its missing parts supplied by reference TRBV25-1 and TRBJ1-6, is EADIYQTPRYLVIGTGKKITLECSQTMGHDKMYWYQQDPGMELHLIHYSYGVNSTEKGDLSSESTVSRIRTEHFPLTLESARPSHTSQYLCASDGTVYNSPLHFGNGTRLTVT.

This clonotype has more than one count but fewer than ten. The rearrangement uses TRBV24-1 and TRBJ1-6, with D possibly TRBD1 on 6 matching bases. Germline assignment: CDR1 KGHDR and CDR2 SFDVKD. With 3 bases removed from V and 9 bases from J, the gap between germline ends came to 14 bases. CDR3 length equals 15 residues. CDR3 amino acids: CATSDRRDIISPLHF. CDR3 bases: TGTGCCACCAGTGATCGCCGGGACATTATTTCACCCCTCCACTTT.

This clonotype has a handful of counts. This chain uses TRBV2 with TRBJ1-5, with a tentative D call TRBD1 (6 bases). Deletions cut 4 bases from V and 5 bases from J, with 15 bases between. The germline V gene has CDR1 SNHLY and CDR2 FYNNEI. The CDR3 runs 15 residues. The CDR3 here is CASSGLQGTYQPQHF. Written as DNA, the CDR3 is TGTGCCAGCAGTGGTTTACAGGGAACGTATCAGCCCCAGCATTTT.